The 8 T cell receptor beta chains in this list originate from one sample, sequenced in a study of cytomegalovirus exposure and HLA in healthy donors. The study ran its PCR with 60 Vbeta and 13 Jbeta primers. Only in-frame clones appear in the TCRdb table, and some are missing; sequencing was by immunoSEQ multiplex PCR. The data contain more than 110,000 clones, about three quarters of them seen just once; the ten biggest clones take up approximately 4%. The sequencing sample was made of PBMCs. The receptors were sampled from a male donor in good health and CMV-seronegative.

The rearrangement links TRBV5-1 to TRBJ2-3; 7 nucleotides align to TRBD2. J lost 6 bases, V lost 0 bases, and 4 bases had no gene match. Germline loops: CDR1 SGHRS, CDR2 YFSETQ. CDR3 size: 14 residues. The CDR3 DNA reads as TGCGCCAGCAGCTTGGGGCGGGGAGGGGATACGCAGTATTTT. This sequence encodes CASSLGRGGDTQYF.

The chain links TRBV27 to TRBJ1-2; D is ambiguous. V lost 3 bases and J lost 7, with 18 bases in between. The CDR3 is made up of 15 amino acids. The V gene's germline CDR1 is MNHEY and CDR2 SMNVEV (reference sequence). The CDR3 nucleotides read TGTGCCAGCAGTTTGGCCCCCTGGGAGTTTGGTGGCTACACCTTC. As protein: CASSLAPWEFGGYTF.

The rearrangement joins TRBV2 to TRBJ1-1, with D unclear. CDR1 is SNHLY, CDR2 FYNNEI, per germline. Trimming removed 5 bases from V and 3 bases from J, with 10 bases in between. CDR3 length: 13 amino acids. The CDR3 nucleotides read TGTGCCAGCAGTACCACTAGGGACACTGAAGCTTTCTTT. Amino acid sequence: CASSTTRDTEAFF.

The chain recombines TRBV6-9 with TRBJ1-6, with 9 bases matching TRBD1. V shed 6 bases and J 6 bases; nucleotides not matched to a gene: 3. Germline V gene lookup returns CDR1 MNHGY and CDR2 SVAAGI. The CDR3 is 14 amino acids. The CDR3 loop reads CASRPGQGNSPLHF. CDR3 bases: TGTGCCAGCAGACCGGGACAGGGTAATTCACCCCTCCACTTT.

The rearrangement joins TRBV5-4 to TRBJ2-3, with 7 bases that match TRBD2. The CDR3 covers 16 residues. CDR1 and CDR2 from the germline V gene are SGHNT and YYREEE (reference sequence). The trim removed 3 bases at V and 4 bases at J, leaving 11 bases unmatched. The DNA of the CDR3 is TGTGCCAGCAGCTCAGAAAGACTAGCACACCCAGATACGCAGTATTTT. Its protein is CASSSERLAHPDTQYF.

This chain links TRBV6-5 with TRBJ2-7; TRBD2 agrees at 12 bases. After removal of 0 bases from V and 10 bases from J, the junction contained 4 bases not matched to a gene. Germline CDR1 reads MNHEY; CDR2 reads SVGAGI. The CDR3 has 14 amino acids. In nucleotides, the CDR3 is TGTGCCAGCAGTTACTCGGCTAGCGGGAGGGGCCAGTACTTC. Translating gives CASSYSASGRGQYF.

J is TRBJ2-7 and V is TRBV10-3; 9 nucleotides line up with TRBD1. V lost 0 bases, J lost 5 bases, and 11 bases stayed unmatched. The CDR3 spans 17 residues. The V gene's germline CDR1 is ENHRY and CDR2 SYGVKD. This CDR3 is CAISESSPTGGAHEQYF. The CDR3 DNA reads as TGTGCCATCAGTGAGTCGTCCCCAACAGGGGGCGCACACGAGCAGTACTTC.

This chain links TRBV4-3 with TRBJ2-7, with a possible D match to TRBD2 (7 bases). Germline CDR1 reads LGHNA; CDR2 reads YSLEER. Trimming shortened V by 0 bases and J by 4 bases, and 13 bases separated the two germline ends. The CDR3 extends over 15 amino acids. CDR3 in DNA: TGCGCCAGCAGCCAAGATCTTAGGGGGGGTTACGAGCAGTACTTC. It yields the protein CASSQDLRGGYEQYF.